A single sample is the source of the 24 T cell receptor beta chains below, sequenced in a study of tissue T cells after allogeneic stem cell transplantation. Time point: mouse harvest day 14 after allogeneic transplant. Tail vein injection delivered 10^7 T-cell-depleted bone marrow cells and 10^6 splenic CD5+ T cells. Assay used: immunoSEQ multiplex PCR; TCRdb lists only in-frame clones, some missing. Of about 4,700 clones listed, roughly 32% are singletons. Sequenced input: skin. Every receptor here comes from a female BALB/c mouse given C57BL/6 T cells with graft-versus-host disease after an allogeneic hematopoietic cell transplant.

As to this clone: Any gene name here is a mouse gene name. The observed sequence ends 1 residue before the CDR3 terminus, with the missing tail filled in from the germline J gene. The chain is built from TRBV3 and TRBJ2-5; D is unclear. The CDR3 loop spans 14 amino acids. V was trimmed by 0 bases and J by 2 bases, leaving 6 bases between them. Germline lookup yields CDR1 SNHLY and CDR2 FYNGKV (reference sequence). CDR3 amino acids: CASSLAAAQDTQYF. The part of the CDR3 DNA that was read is TGTGCCAGCAGCTTAGCGGCTGCCCAAGACACCCAGTAC.

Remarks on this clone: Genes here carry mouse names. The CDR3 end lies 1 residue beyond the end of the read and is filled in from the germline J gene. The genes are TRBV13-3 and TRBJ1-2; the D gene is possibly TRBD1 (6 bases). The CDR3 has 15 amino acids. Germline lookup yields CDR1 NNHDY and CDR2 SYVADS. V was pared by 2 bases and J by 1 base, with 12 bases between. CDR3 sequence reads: CASSELQGGNSDYTF. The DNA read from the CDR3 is TGTGCCAGCAGTGAGTTACAGGGAGGAAACTCCGACTACACC.

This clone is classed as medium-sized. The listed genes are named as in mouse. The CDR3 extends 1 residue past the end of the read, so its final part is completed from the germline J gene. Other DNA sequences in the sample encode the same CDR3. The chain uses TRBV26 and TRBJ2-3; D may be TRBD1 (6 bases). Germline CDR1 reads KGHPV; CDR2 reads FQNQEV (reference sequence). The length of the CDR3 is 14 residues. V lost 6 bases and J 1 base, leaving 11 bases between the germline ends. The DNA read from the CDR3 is TGTGCCAGCAGCCTACAGGGAGGTGCAGAAACGCTGTAT. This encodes CASSLQGGAETLY. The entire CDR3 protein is CASSLQGGAETLYF.

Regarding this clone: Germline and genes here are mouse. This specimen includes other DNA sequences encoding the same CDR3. This CDR3 reads CASSGTANTGQLYF. The covered CDR3 bases are TGTGCCAGCAGCGGGACAGCCAACACCGGGCAGCTCTAC. The chain uses TRBV26 and TRBJ2-2, with 7 bases lining up with TRBD1. The read ends 1 residue before the CDR3 terminus; that terminus is restored from the germline J gene. The CDR3 has 14 residues. The ends lost 6 bases at V and 2 bases at J; junction bases unmatched: 3. In germline, CDR1 is KGHPV, CDR2 FQNQEV (reference sequence). Using reference TRBV26 and TRBJ2-2 for the parts outside the CDR3, the full variable domain is NSKVIQTPRYLVKGQGQKAKMRCIPEKGHPVVFWYQQNKNNEFKFLINFQNQEVLQQIDMTEKRFSAECPSNSPCSLEIQSSEAGDSALYLCASSGTANTGQLYFGEGSKLTVL.

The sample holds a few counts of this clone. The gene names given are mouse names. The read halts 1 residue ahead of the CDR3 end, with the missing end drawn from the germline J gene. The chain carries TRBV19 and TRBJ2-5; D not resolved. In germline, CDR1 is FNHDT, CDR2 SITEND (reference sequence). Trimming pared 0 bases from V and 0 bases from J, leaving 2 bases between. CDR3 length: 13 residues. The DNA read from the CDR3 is TGTGCCAGCAGTATAGGCAACCAAGACACCCAGTAC. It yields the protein CASSIGNQDTQY. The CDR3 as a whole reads CASSIGNQDTQYF.

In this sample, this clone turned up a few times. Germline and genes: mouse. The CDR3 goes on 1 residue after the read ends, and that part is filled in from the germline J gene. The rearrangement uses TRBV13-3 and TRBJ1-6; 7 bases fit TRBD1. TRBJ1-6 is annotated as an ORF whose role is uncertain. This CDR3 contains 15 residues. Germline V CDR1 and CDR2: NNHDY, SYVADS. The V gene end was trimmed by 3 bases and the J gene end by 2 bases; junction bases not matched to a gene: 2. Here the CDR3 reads CASSAGQTYNSPLYF. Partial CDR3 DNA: TGTGCCAGCAGTGCGGGACAGACCTATAATTCGCCCCTCTAC.

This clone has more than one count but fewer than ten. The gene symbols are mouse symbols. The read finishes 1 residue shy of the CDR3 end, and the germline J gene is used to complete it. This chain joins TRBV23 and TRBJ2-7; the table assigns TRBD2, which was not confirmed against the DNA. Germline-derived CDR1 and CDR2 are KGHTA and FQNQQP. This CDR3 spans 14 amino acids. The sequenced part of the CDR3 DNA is TGCTCCAGCAGTCAAACTGGGGACTCCTATGAACAGTAC. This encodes CSSSQTGDSYEQY. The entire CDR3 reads CSSSQTGDSYEQYF. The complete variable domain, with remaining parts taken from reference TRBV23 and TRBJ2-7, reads DAAVTQKPRYLIKMKGQEAEMKCIPEKGHTAVFWYQQKQSKELKFLIYFQNQQPLDQIDMVKERFSAVCPSSSLCSLGIRTCEAEDSALYLCSSSQTGDSYEQYFGPGTRLTVL.

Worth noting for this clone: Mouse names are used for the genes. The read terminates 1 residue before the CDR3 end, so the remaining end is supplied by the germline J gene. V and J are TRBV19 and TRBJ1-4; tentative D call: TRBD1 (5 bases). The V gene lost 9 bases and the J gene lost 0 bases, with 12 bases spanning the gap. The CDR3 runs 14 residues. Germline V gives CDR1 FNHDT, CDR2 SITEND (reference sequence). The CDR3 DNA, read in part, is TGTGCCATCCCGGACATTCTTTCCAACGAAAGATTATTT. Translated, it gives CAIPDILSNERLF. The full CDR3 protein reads CAIPDILSNERLFF.

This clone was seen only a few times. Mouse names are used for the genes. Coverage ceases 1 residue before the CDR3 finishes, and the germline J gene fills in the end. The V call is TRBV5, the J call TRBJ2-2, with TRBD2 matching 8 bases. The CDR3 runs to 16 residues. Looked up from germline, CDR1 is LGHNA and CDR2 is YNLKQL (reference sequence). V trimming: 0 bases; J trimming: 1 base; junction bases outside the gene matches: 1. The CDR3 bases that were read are TGTGCCAGCAGCCAAGAAACTGGGGGAAACACCGGGCAGCTCTAC. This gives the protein CASSQETGGNTGQLY. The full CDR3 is CASSQETGGNTGQLYF.

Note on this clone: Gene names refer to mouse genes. The sequenced part of the CDR3 DNA is TGCTCCAGCAGTAGGACGGTCTATGAACAGTAC. Its translation is CSSSRTVYEQY. The whole CDR3 reads CSSSRTVYEQYF. This chain uses TRBV23 with TRBJ2-7. The CDR3 extends 1 residue past the end of the read, so its final part is completed from the germline J gene. Germline CDR1 is KGHTA and CDR2 is FQNQQP. The CDR3 extends over 12 amino acids.

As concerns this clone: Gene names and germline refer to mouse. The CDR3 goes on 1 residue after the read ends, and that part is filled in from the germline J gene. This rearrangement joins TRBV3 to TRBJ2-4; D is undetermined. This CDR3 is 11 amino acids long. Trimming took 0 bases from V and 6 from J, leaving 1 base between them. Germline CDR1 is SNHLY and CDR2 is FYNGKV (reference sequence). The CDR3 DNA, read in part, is TGTGCCAGCAGCTTAGCGAACACCTTGTAC. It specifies CASSLANTLY. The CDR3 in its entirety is CASSLANTLYF.

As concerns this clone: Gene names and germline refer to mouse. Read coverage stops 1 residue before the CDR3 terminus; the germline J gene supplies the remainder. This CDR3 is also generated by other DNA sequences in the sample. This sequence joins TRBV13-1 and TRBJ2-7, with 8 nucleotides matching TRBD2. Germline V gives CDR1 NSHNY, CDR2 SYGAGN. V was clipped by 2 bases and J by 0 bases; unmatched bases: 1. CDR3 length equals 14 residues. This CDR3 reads CASSDWGDSYEQYF. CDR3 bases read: TGTGCCAGCAGTGACTGGGGGGACTCCTATGAACAGTAC.

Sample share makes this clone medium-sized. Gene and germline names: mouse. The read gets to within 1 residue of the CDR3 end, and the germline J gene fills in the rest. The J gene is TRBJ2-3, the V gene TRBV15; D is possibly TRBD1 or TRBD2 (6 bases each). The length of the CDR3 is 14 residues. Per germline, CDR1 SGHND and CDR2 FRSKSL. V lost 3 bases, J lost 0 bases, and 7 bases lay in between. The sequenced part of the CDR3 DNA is TGTGCCAGCAGTTTGGGGGCTAGTGCAGAAACGCTGTAT. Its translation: CASSLGASAETLY. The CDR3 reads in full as CASSLGASAETLYF. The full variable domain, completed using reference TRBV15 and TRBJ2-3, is DAGVTQTPRHEVAEKGQTIILKCEPVSGHNDLFWYRQTKIQGLELLSYFRSKSLMEDGGAFKDRFKAEMLNSSFSTLKIQPTEPKDSAVYLCASSLGASAETLYFGSGTRLTVL.

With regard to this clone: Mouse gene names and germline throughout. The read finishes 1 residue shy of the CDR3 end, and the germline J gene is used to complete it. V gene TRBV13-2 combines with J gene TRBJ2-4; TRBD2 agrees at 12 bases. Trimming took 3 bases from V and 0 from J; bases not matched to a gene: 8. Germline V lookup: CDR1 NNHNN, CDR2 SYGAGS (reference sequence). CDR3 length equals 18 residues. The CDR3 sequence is CASGALDWGGPSQNTLYF. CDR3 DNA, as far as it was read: TGTGCCAGCGGTGCCCTCGACTGGGGGGGCCCTAGTCAAAACACCTTGTAC.

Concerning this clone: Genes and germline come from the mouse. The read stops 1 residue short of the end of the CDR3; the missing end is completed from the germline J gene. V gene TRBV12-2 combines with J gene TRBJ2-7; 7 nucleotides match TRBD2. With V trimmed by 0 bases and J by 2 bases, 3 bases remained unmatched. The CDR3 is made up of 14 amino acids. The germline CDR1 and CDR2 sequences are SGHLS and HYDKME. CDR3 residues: CASSLAWGTYEQYF. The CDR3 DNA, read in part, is TGTGCCAGCTCTCTCGCCTGGGGGACCTATGAACAGTAC.

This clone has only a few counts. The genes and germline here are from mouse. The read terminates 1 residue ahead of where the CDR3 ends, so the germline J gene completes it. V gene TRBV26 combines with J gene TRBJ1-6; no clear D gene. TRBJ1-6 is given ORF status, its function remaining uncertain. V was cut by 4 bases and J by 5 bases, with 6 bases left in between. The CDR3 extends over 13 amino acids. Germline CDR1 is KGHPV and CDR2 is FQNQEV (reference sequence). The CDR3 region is CASSRQNNSPLYF. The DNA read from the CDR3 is TGTGCCAGCAGTCGTCAAAATAATTCGCCCCTCTAC.

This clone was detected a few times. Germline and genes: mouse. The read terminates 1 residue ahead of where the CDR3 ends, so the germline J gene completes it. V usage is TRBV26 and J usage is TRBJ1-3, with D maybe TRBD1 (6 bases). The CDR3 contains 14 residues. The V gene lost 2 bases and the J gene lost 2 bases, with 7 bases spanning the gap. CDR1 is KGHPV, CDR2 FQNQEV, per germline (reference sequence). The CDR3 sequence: CASSLGTTGNTLYF. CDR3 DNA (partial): TGTGCCAGCAGTCTGGGGACAACTGGAAATACGCTCTAT.

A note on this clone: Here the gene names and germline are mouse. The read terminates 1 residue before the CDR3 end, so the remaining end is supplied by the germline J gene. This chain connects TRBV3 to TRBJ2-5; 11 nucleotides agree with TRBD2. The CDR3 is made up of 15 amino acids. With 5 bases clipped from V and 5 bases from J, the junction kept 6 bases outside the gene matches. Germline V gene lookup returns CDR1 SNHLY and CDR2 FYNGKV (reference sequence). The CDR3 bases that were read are TGTGCCAGCAGCCCCCGGACTGGGGGGCGAGACACCCAGTAC. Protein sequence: CASSPRTGGRDTQY. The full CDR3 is CASSPRTGGRDTQYF. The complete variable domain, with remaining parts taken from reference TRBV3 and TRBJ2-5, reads GPKVLQIPSHQIIDMGQMVTLNCDPVSNHLYFYWYKQILGQQMEFLVNFYNGKVMEKSKLFKDQFSVERPDGSYFTLKIQPTALEDSAVYFCASSPRTGGRDTQYFGPGTRLLVL.

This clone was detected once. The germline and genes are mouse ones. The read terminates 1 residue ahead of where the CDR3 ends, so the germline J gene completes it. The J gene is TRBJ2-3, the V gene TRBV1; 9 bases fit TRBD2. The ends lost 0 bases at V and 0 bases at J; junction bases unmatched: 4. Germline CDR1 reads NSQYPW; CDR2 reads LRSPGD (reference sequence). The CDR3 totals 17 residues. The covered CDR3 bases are TGCACCTGCAGTGCAGATGGCTGGGGGGGTAGTGCAGAAACGCTGTAT. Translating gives CTCSADGWGGSAETLY. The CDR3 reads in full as CTCSADGWGGSAETLYF.

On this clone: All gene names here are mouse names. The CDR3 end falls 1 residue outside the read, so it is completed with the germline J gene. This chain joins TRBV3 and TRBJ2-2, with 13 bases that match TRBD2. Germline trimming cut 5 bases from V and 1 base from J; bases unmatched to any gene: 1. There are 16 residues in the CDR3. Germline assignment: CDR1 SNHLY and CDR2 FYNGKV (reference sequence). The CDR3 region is CASSRDWGGNTGQLYF. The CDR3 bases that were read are TGTGCCAGCAGCCGGGACTGGGGGGGAAACACCGGGCAGCTCTAC. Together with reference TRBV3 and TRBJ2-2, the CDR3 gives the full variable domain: GPKVLQIPSHQIIDMGQMVTLNCDPVSNHLYFYWYKQILGQQMEFLVNFYNGKVMEKSKLFKDQFSVERPDGSYFTLKIQPTALEDSAVYFCASSRDWGGNTGQLYFGEGSKLTVL.

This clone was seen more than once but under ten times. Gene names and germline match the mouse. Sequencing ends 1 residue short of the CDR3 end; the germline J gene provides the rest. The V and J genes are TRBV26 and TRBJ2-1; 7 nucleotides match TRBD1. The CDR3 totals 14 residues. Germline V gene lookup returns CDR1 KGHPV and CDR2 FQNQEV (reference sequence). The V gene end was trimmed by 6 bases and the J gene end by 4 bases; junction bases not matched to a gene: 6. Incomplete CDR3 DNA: TGTGCCAGCAGACCTCGGGACAGATATGCTGAGCAGTTC. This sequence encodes CASRPRDRYAEQF. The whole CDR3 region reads CASRPRDRYAEQFF.

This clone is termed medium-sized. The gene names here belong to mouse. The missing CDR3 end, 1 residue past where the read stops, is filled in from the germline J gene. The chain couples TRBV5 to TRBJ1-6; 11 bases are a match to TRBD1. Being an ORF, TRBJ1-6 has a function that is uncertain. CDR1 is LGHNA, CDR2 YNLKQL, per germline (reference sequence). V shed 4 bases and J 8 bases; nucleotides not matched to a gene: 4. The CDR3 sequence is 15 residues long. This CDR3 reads CASSPGQGGYSPLYF. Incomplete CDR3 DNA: TGTGCCAGCAGCCCGGGACAGGGGGGTTATTCGCCCCTCTAC.

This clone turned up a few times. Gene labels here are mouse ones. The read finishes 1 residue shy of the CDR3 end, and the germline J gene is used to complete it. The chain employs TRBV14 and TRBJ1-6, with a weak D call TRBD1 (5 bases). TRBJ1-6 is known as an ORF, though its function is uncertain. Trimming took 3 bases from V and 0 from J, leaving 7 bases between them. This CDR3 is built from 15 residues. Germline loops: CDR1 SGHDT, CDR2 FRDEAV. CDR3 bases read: TGTGCCAGCAGTTCGACAGATTCCTATAATTCGCCCCTCTAC. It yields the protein CASSSTDSYNSPLY. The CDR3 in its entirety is CASSSTDSYNSPLYF.

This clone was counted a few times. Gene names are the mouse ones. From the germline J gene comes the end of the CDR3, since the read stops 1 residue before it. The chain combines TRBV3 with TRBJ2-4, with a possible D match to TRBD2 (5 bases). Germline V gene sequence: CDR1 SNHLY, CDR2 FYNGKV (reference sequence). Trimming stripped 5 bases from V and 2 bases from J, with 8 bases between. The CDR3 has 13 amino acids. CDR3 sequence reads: CASSSGVQNTLYF. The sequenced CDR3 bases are TGTGCCAGCAGCAGTGGGGTTCAAAACACCTTGTAC.